The 25 T cell receptor beta chains in this list originate from one sample, sequenced in a study of shared T cell receptors in the human thymus. Here immunoSEQ multiplex PCR was the method, and the copy in TCRdb shows in-frame clones only, minus some. This sample has 700,000 or so clones, with approximately 85% found just once. These data were also filed under a second study, of human thymus T cells.

The sample was thymocytes. The receptors stem from a girl under three years old with a congenital heart defect.

The CDR3 bases are TGCGCCAGCAGCCAAGATCGTAAGGGGGCCCCTACGAATGAGCAGTTCTTC. This gives the protein CASSQDRKGAPTNEQFF. The V call is TRBV4-1, the J call TRBJ2-1; 7 bases match TRBD1. This CDR3 spans 17 amino acids. Losses at the gene ends were 0 bases for V and 7 bases for J; bases not matched to a gene: 12. Per the germline V gene, CDR1 is MGHRA and CDR2 is YSYEKL.

This sequence joins TRBV4-3 and TRBJ1-4; D is possibly TRBD1 (6 bases). Trimming shortened V by 0 bases and J by 4 bases, and 12 bases separated the two germline ends. The CDR3 contains 16 residues. CDR1 is LGHNA, CDR2 YSLEER, per germline. CDR3 DNA sequence: TGCGCCAGCAGCCAAGATTGCAGGGGCGATAATGAAAAACTGTTTTTT. This encodes CASSQDCRGDNEKLFF.

The chain couples TRBV28 to TRBJ2-3; the match to TRBD2 covers 9 bases. This CDR3 contains 17 residues. J lost 4 bases, V lost 3 bases, and 11 bases had no gene match. Germline assignment: CDR1 MDHEN and CDR2 SYDVKM. The CDR3: CASSFWRGGPGADTQYF. The CDR3 DNA is TGTGCCAGCAGTTTTTGGCGGGGGGGGCCAGGCGCAGATACGCAGTATTTT.

In this sample, this clone turned up once. The chain uses TRBV7-3 and TRBJ1-3; tentative D call: TRBD1 (6 bases). The CDR3 is 16 amino acids. Trimming removed 1 base from V and 2 bases from J, with 12 bases in between. The germline V gene has CDR1 SGHTA and CDR2 FQGTGA. CDR3 in DNA: TGTGCCAGCAGCTTAAAGGCAGGGGAAGCTGGAAACACCATATATTTT. Translation gives CASSLKAGEAGNTIYF. Full variable domain (missing parts from reference TRBV7-3 and TRBJ1-3): GAGVSQTPSNKVTEKGKYVELRCDPISGHTALYWYRQSLGQGPEFLIYFQGTGAADDSGLPNDRFFAVRPEGSVSTLKIQRTERGDSAVYLCASSLKAGEAGNTIYFGEGSWLTVV.

V is TRBV6-1 and J is TRBJ1-1, with D unclear. This CDR3 has 12 residues. The germline V and J ends were trimmed by 2 bases and 11 bases, with 12 bases remaining between them. Germline CDR1 and CDR2: MNHNS and SASEGT. The DNA for the CDR3 is TGTGCCAGCAGTGAAATCAGGCGGGGTGCTTTCTTT. This codes for CASSEIRRGAFF.

V is TRBV5-8 and J is TRBJ1-1; 8 bases match TRBD1. CDR1 is SGHTS, CDR2 YDEGEE, per germline. The CDR3 runs to 13 residues. V lost 4 bases, J lost 4 bases, and 3 bases stayed unmatched. CDR3 residues: CASSLTGGTEAFF. The CDR3 region has the DNA TGTGCCAGCAGCCTTACAGGGGGCACTGAAGCTTTCTTT.

This chain connects TRBV6-6 to TRBJ1-5, with 8 nucleotides matching TRBD1. Germline-derived CDR1 and CDR2 are MNHNY and SVGAGI (reference sequence). Trimming took 4 bases from V and 3 from J; bases not matched to a gene: 8. The CDR3 runs 16 residues. The CDR3 sequence: CASSSAGTGYNQPQHF. In DNA, the CDR3 is TGTGCCAGCAGTTCCGCCGGGACAGGTTACAATCAGCCCCAGCATTTT.

The count of this clone is one. This rearrangement joins TRBV6-1 to TRBJ1-5; D unresolved. This CDR3 comprises 16 residues. Germline values: CDR1 MNHNS, CDR2 SASEGT. V shed 2 bases and J shed 6 bases, with 17 bases lying between them. For the CDR3, the DNA is TGTGCCAGCAGTGAAAACTTTCCCCTTTCCACTCAGCCCCAGCATTTT. Its protein is CASSENFPLSTQPQHF.

V usage is TRBV6-5 and J usage is TRBJ2-3; D perhaps matches TRBD1 (6 bases). Germline V gives CDR1 MNHEY, CDR2 SVGAGI. The CDR3 totals 15 residues. With 6 bases removed from V and 1 base from J, the gap between germline ends came to 14 bases. CDR3 coding DNA: TGTGCCAGCAGGGGGGACACGCCGGGCACAGATACGCAGTATTTT. This codes for CASRGDTPGTDTQYF.

The chain combines TRBV2 with TRBJ1-2; 7 bases line up with TRBD1. CDR1 and CDR2 (germline): SNHLY, FYNNEI. The trim removed 4 bases at V and 12 bases at J, leaving 11 bases unmatched. The CDR3 is 13 amino acids. Here the CDR3 reads CASSVMQDRVDTF. CDR3 DNA sequence: TGTGCCAGCAGTGTAATGCAAGACAGGGTGGACACCTTC.

Only a few counts were recorded for this clone. This chain links TRBV28 with TRBJ2-1, with 16 bases identical to TRBD2. Trimming removed 1 base from V and 4 bases from J; junction bases left unmatched: 7. Germline-derived CDR1 and CDR2 are MDHEN and SYDVKM. The CDR3 runs to 19 residues. The CDR3 reads CASSLSGLAGGKPYNEQFF. In nucleotides, the CDR3 is TGTGCCAGCAGTTTATCGGGACTAGCGGGGGGGAAGCCTTACAATGAGCAGTTCTTC.

This clone occurred a few times. This rearrangement joins TRBV7-2 to TRBJ1-6; TRBD1 matches 10 bases. Germline V gene sequence: CDR1 SGHTA, CDR2 FQGNSA. With V trimmed by 5 bases and J by 5 bases, 15 bases remained unmatched. The CDR3 has 19 amino acids. CDR3 amino acids: CASSLRDRGAHFHNSPLHF. The CDR3 bases are TGTGCCAGCAGCCTCCGGGACAGGGGCGCTCATTTTCATAATTCACCCCTCCACTTT.

The gene calls are TRBV29-1 and TRBJ1-4; D remains ambiguous. Trimming shortened V by 7 bases and J by 7 bases, and 16 bases separated the two germline ends. Germline values: CDR1 SQVTM, CDR2 ANQGSEA. CDR3 length equals 13 residues. Here the CDR3 DNA reads TGCAGCGCTGGCTCGGGTGCTGGTGAAAAACTGTTTTTT. Translated, it gives CSAGSGAGEKLFF.

The table lists this clone with a few counts. The chain is built from TRBV28 and TRBJ2-1, with TRBD1 identical over 7 bases. The CDR3 contains 17 residues. Looked up from germline, CDR1 is MDHEN and CDR2 is SYDVKM. V was clipped by 5 bases and J by 2 bases; unmatched bases: 12. This chain's CDR3 is CASSPIRQGITYNEQFF. The CDR3 DNA reads TGTGCCAGCAGTCCCATTCGACAGGGTATTACCTACAATGAGCAGTTCTTC.

The chain is built from TRBV14 and TRBJ1-2, with D possibly TRBD1 on 6 matching bases. Trimming left V 4 bases short and J 8 bases short, with 20 bases between. The CDR3 has 15 residues. CDR1 SGHDN and CDR2 FVKESK come from the germline V gene. CDR3 amino acids: CASSPPGGGDHGYTF. The CDR3 nucleotides are TGTGCCAGCAGCCCCCCAGGCGGGGGCGATCACGGCTACACCTTC.

The rearrangement links TRBV6-1 to TRBJ1-1; perhaps TRBD1 as D (6 bases). Trimming pared 4 bases from V and 0 bases from J, leaving 9 bases between. The CDR3 runs 14 residues. Per the germline V gene, CDR1 is MNHNS and CDR2 is SASEGT. CDR3: CASSATGLNTEAFF. CDR3 coding DNA: TGTGCCAGCAGTGCCACAGGGTTGAACACTGAAGCTTTCTTT.

This sequence joins TRBV29-1 and TRBJ1-2, with 9 positions matching TRBD1. CDR3 length equals 15 residues. Germline V gene lookup returns CDR1 SQVTM and CDR2 ANQGSEA. V dropped 1 base and J dropped 8; count of bases not matched to a gene: 11. The CDR3 reads CSVEGWGQGLGGYTF. The CDR3 DNA sequence: TGCAGCGTTGAAGGCTGGGGACAGGGATTAGGGGGCTACACCTTC.

The chain carries TRBV6-4 and TRBJ1-1, with D possibly being TRBD1 (5 bases). Germline-derived CDR1 and CDR2 are MRHNA and SNTAGT. V was clipped by 0 bases and J by 4 bases, with 12 bases between them. The CDR3 has 15 amino acids. CDR3 amino acids: CASSDSTDRGTEAFF. Written as DNA, the CDR3 is TGTGCCAGCAGTGACTCGACAGACCGCGGCACTGAAGCTTTCTTT.

The chain has TRBV28 and TRBJ2-6; TRBD1 matches at 10 bases. Germline loops: CDR1 MDHEN, CDR2 SYDVKM. This CDR3 comprises 19 residues. After removal of 5 bases from V and 2 bases from J, the junction contained 12 bases not matched to a gene. CDR3 DNA: TGTGCCAGCAGTGGCCCCCCGGGACAGGGGAGTGCTGGGGCCAACGTCCTGACTTTC. This encodes CASSGPPGQGSAGANVLTF. The full variable domain, with the rest looked up from reference TRBV28 and TRBJ2-6, is DVKVTQSSRYLVKRTGEKVFLECVQDMDHENMFWYRQDPGLGLRLIYFSYDVKMKEKGDIPEGYSVSREKKERFSLILESASTNQTSMYLCASSGPPGQGSAGANVLTFGAGSRLTVL.

CDR3 DNA: TGTGCCAGCAGCTTGACAGGGGGCGAGGGCACTGAAGCTTTCTTT. It translates to CASSLTGGEGTEAFF. The rearrangement links TRBV7-6 to TRBJ1-1; 10 bases agree with TRBD1. CDR3 size: 15 residues. Losses at the gene ends were 3 bases for V and 4 bases for J; bases not matched to a gene: 5. Germline V gives CDR1 SGHVS, CDR2 FNYEAQ.

V usage is TRBV18 and J usage is TRBJ2-5; TRBD2 might be the D (7 bases). Germline CDR1 KGHSH, CDR2 LQKENI. The CDR3 is 14 residues long. V gave up 3 bases and J gave up 4 bases, with 12 bases separating them. Here the CDR3 DNA reads TGTGCCAGCTCACCGAGGGGGGGCGCAGAGACCCAGTACTTC. This sequence encodes CASSPRGGAETQYF.

The chain uses TRBV6-6 and TRBJ1-5; D is unresolved. This CDR3 is built from 14 residues. CDR1 MNHNY and CDR2 SVGAGI come from the germline V gene (reference sequence). Trimming left V 2 bases short and J 3 bases short, with 8 bases between. CDR3 coding DNA: TGTGCCAGCAGTTACGGGCCAGACAATCAGCCCCAGCATTTT. Amino acid sequence: CASSYGPDNQPQHF.

The rearrangement joins TRBV6-1 to TRBJ1-1; D not resolved. Germline CDR1 and CDR2: MNHNS and SASEGT. This CDR3 is 15 amino acids long. The germline V and J ends were trimmed by 1 base and 1 base, with 10 bases remaining between them. As DNA, the CDR3 is TGTGCCAGCAGTGAAGTATGGTACAGGAACACTGAAGCTTTCTTT. This codes for CASSEVWYRNTEAFF.

This clone has just one count. This rearrangement joins TRBV5-8 to TRBJ1-5; the D is unclear. This CDR3 contains 13 residues. Per the germline V gene, CDR1 is SGHTS and CDR2 is YDEGEE. Between the trimmed V and J ends, which lost 10 bases and 2 bases, there was a span of 13 bases. This CDR3 is CAARGGGNQPQHF. DNA of the CDR3: TGTGCCGCCCGGGGAGGAGGCAATCAGCCCCAGCATTTT.

The V and J genes are TRBV7-2 and TRBJ1-6, with TRBD1 matching 8 bases. The V and J ends lost 2 bases and 4 bases, in that order; junction bases with no gene match: 4. Per the germline V gene, CDR1 is SGHTA and CDR2 is FQGNSA. The CDR3 totals 16 residues. DNA for the CDR3: TGTGCCAGCAGCTTAAAGCAGGGGGCGTATAATTCACCCCTCCACTTT. It yields the protein CASSLKQGAYNSPLHF.